This T cell receptor (beta chain) was identified during a study of OX40 agonist ivuxolimab in advanced cancers. Study overall: Earlier anti-PD-1, anti-PD-L1 or anti-CTLA-4 therapy was permitted; roughly 37% had received some. General study points: There were, on average, more expanded clones in CD8+ T cells than in CD4+.

The data were produced by immunoSEQ multiplex PCR, yet TCRdb's version contains in-frame clones alone and is incomplete. The sample records 25,000 to 30,000 clones, more than 65% being singletons. This clone was recorded once. The antigen remains undetermined. The sample consisted of CD4+ or CD8+ T cells sorted from blood, taken in a trial of the OX40 agonist ivuxolimab. This TCR derives from an adult with an advanced solid tumor such as melanoma, head and neck, liver or kidney cancer.

CDR3 DNA sequence: TGTGCCAGCAGCTTAGGGAGCGGCCCGCCCTACGAGCAGTACTTC. It encodes CASSLGSGPPYEQYF. The chain is built from TRBV7-2 and TRBJ2-7; possible D gene TRBD2, 5 bases. The germline V gene has CDR1 SGHTA and CDR2 FQGNSA. The CDR3 sequence is 15 residues long. V lost 1 base, J lost 2 bases, and 12 bases lay in between.